This entry is about one T cell receptor (beta chain). The protocol was immunoSEQ multiplex PCR, while the TCRdb copy is restricted to in-frame clones and leaves out a portion. This table holds over 100,000 clones, 75% to 85% found once. The data originate from a study of blood T cell repertoires in COVID-19. The receptor was isolated from a man aged 55 to 70 with acute or convalescent COVID-19. Sequencing input: peripheral blood.

CDR3 sequence: CASSPTSGRARGVYEQYF. Written as DNA, the CDR3 is TGTGCCAGCTCACCGACTAGCGGGAGGGCCAGAGGTGTCTACGAGCAGTACTTC. The J gene is TRBJ2-7, the V gene TRBV18; 14 nucleotides agree with TRBD2. This CDR3 is 18 amino acids long. From germline, CDR1 is KGHSH and CDR2 LQKENI. J lost 3 bases, V lost 3 bases, and 10 bases had no gene match.